The next 28 T cell receptor beta chains were all read from a single sample in a study of glioma-infiltrating T cells after dendritic cell vaccination. Method: immunoSEQ multiplex PCR; TCRdb's copy keeps in-frame clones and lacks some. The sample yields more than 100,000 clones, roughly 76% seen once. The material was blood, obtained before dendritic cell vaccination. Receptors were obtained from a human donor with glioblastoma.

Concerning this clone: The sample has other DNA sequences that encode this CDR3 too. The chain joins TRBV6-5 to TRBJ1-1; D possibly corresponds to TRBD1 (6 bases). Looked up from germline, CDR1 is MNHEY and CDR2 is SVGAGI. Trimming pared 6 bases from V and 1 base from J, leaving 6 bases between. The CDR3 extends over 12 amino acids. The CDR3 loop reads CASSRGNTEAFF. DNA for the CDR3: TGTGCCAGCAGCAGGGGGAACACTGAAGCTTTCTTT.

A single count supports this clone. V and J are TRBV5-4 and TRBJ2-7; D ambiguous. The V end lost 2 bases, the J end lost 2 bases, and 14 bases lay between the germline ends. The germline V gene has CDR1 SGHNT and CDR2 YYREEE (reference sequence). The length of the CDR3 is 15 residues. CDR3 nucleotide sequence: TGTGCCAGCAGCTTTGAGCCGGAACAGACCTACGAGCAGTACTTC. Translated: CASSFEPEQTYEQYF.

This chain uses TRBV10-3 with TRBJ1-5, with D maybe TRBD1 (5 bases). Deletions cut 6 bases from V and 3 bases from J, with 9 bases between. Germline CDR1 is ENHRY and CDR2 is SYGVKD. The CDR3 length is 13 residues. CDR3 loop: CAIRGGDNQPQHF. CDR3 sequence (DNA): TGTGCCATCAGGGGGGGGGACAATCAGCCCCAGCATTTT.

This clone has just a few counts. The chain is built from TRBV20-1 and TRBJ2-2; 7 bases map to TRBD1. The CDR3 loop spans 11 amino acids. The germline CDR1 and CDR2 sequences are DFQATT and SNEGSKA (reference sequence). V was clipped by 5 bases and J by 7 bases; unmatched bases: 1. The CDR3 here is CSAGQDGELFF. CDR3 sequence (DNA): TGCAGTGCTGGACAGGACGGGGAGCTGTTTTTT.

The CDR3 sequence: CASSLTGTSGEETQYF. The CDR3 DNA reads as TGTGCCAGCAGCCTTACCGGGACTAGCGGGGAAGAGACCCAGTACTTC. J is TRBJ2-5 and V is TRBV5-4; 13 nucleotides line up with TRBD2. The CDR3 extends over 16 amino acids. The germline gives CDR1 SGHNT, CDR2 YYREEE (reference sequence). V trimming: 4 bases; J trimming: 3 bases; junction bases outside the gene matches: 6.

The CDR3 bases are TGCGCCAGCACCGCACTTACCAATACCGGGGGTTACAATGAGCAGTTCTTC. Its translation: CASTALTNTGGYNEQFF. This sequence joins TRBV4-1 and TRBJ2-1, with D possibly matching TRBD2 (6 bases). V was trimmed by 7 bases and J by 4 bases, leaving 23 bases between them. CDR3 size: 17 residues. The germline V gene has CDR1 MGHRA and CDR2 YSYEKL.

V is TRBV19 and J is TRBJ2-2; 12 nucleotides agree with TRBD2. The CDR3 has 16 residues. V dropped 3 bases and J dropped 6; count of bases not matched to a gene: 5. Germline CDR1 reads LNHDA; CDR2 reads SQIVND (reference sequence). CDR3 amino acids: CASSISLAGGPGELFF. CDR3 coding DNA: TGTGCCAGTAGTATCTCGCTAGCGGGGGGGCCCGGGGAGCTGTTTTTT. Variable domain in full (rest from reference TRBV19 and TRBJ2-2): DGGITQSPKYLFRKEGQNVTLSCEQNLNHDAMYWYRQDPGQGLRLIYYSQIVNDFQKGDIAEGYSVSREKKESFPLTVTSAQKNPTAFYLCASSISLAGGPGELFFGEGSRLTVL.

The chain joins TRBV23-1 to TRBJ1-1, with unresolved D. TRBV23-1 is an ORF; its function is uncertain. The CDR3 is 14 residues long. V lost 3 bases and J lost 4, with 12 bases in between. CDR3: CASSHPGEGTEAFF. CDR3 in DNA: TGCGCCAGCAGTCACCCCGGGGAGGGCACTGAAGCTTTCTTT.

This clone showed up just once. The V and J genes are TRBV12-5 and TRBJ1-5; D is undetermined. Germline values: CDR1 LGHNT, CDR2 FRNRAP. Between the trimmed V and J ends, which lost 5 bases and 4 bases, there was a span of 3 bases. CDR3 length: 11 amino acids. CDR3 bases: TGTGCTAGTGGTCTAAATCAGCCCCAGCATTTT. Its protein product is CASGLNQPQHF.

This rearrangement joins TRBV9 to TRBJ2-1; 8 nucleotides agree with TRBD2. The CDR3 is 15 residues long. Germline V gene data show CDR1 as SGDLS and CDR2 as YYNGEE. V trimming: 3 bases; J trimming: 3 bases; junction bases outside the gene matches: 5. CDR3: CASSDRGGLYNEQFF. The CDR3 DNA reads TGTGCCAGCAGCGATCGGGGGGGTCTCTACAATGAGCAGTTCTTC.

The chain combines TRBV5-1 with TRBJ1-3; no clear D. The CDR3 covers 14 residues. The ends were cut back, 4 bases at V and 0 bases at J, with 8 bases in the middle. The germline CDR1 and CDR2 sequences are SGHRS and YFSETQ. This CDR3 is CASSPGSSGNTIYF. The CDR3 nucleotides read TGCGCCAGCAGCCCTGGGAGCTCTGGAAACACCATATATTTT.

The V and J genes are TRBV19 and TRBJ1-2; D unclear. The germline V gene encodes CDR1 LNHDA and CDR2 SQIVND (reference sequence). V lost 0 bases and J lost 8, with 19 bases in between. The CDR3 is made up of 16 amino acids. The CDR3 region has the DNA TGTGCCAGTAGTATAGATCTTCCGGGAACGGCGAAAGGCTACACCTTC. The encoded protein is CASSIDLPGTAKGYTF.

This clone was picked up one time. The chain is built from TRBV30 and TRBJ2-3; TRBD1 matches 11 bases. Germline V lookup: CDR1 GTSNPN, CDR2 SVGIG (reference sequence). The CDR3 extends over 14 amino acids. Trimming at V came to 5 bases and at J to 3 bases, leaving 4 bases not matched to a gene. This CDR3 is CAWRRDRGTDTQYF. The DNA of the CDR3 is TGTGCCTGGCGCCGGGACAGGGGGACAGATACGCAGTATTTT. Full variable domain (rest looked up from reference TRBV30 and TRBJ2-3): SQTIHQWPATLVQPVGSPLSLECTVEGTSNPNLYWYRQAAGRGLQLLFYSVGIGQISSEVPQNLSASRPQDRQFILSSKKLLLSDSGFYLCAWRRDRGTDTQYFGPGTRLTVL.

The rearrangement links TRBV10-2 to TRBJ1-3; 7 nucleotides align to TRBD1. The ends lost 3 bases at V and 2 bases at J; junction bases unmatched: 4. From germline, CDR1 is WSHSY and CDR2 SAAADI. This CDR3 comprises 15 residues. CDR3 DNA: TGCGCCAGCAGTGAATTTCAGGGGGCTGGAAACACCATATATTTT. It yields the protein CASSEFQGAGNTIYF.

The V call is TRBV6-5, the J call TRBJ1-2; D unresolved. The V end was cut by 8 bases, the J end by 8 bases, with 12 bases between. Per the germline V gene, CDR1 is MNHEY and CDR2 is SVGAGI. CDR3 length: 11 residues. The CDR3 DNA follows: TGTGCCAGCGCAACTGGAGCGGGCTACACCTTC. The encoded protein is CASATGAGYTF.

This chain connects TRBV19 to TRBJ2-5; 10 bases fit TRBD2. CDR1 is LNHDA, CDR2 SQIVND, per germline (reference sequence). CDR3 length: 14 amino acids. The V segment lost 6 bases and the J segment 4 bases; nucleotides outside the gene matches: 5. The CDR3 DNA sequence: TGTGCCAGTAGGGGGACTAGCGTTTCAGAGACCCAGTACTTC. Encoded protein: CASRGTSVSETQYF.

This sequence joins TRBV6-5 and TRBJ1-5; 7 nucleotides align to TRBD1. V was clipped by 7 bases and J by 4 bases; unmatched bases: 1. Germline-derived CDR1 and CDR2 are MNHEY and SVGAGI. This CDR3 has 12 amino acids. The CDR3 protein is CASMTGNQPQHF. CDR3 coding DNA: TGTGCCAGCATGACAGGGAATCAGCCCCAGCATTTT.

In DNA form, the CDR3 reads TGTGCCAGTAGTATGGTGGGCATCTCTGGGGCCAACGTCCTGACTTTC. Amino acid sequence: CASSMVGISGANVLTF. This chain joins TRBV19 and TRBJ2-6; no clear D gene. The CDR3 totals 16 residues. In germline, CDR1 is LNHDA, CDR2 SQIVND (reference sequence). The V and J ends lost 3 bases and 0 bases respectively, with 9 bases between them.

The rearrangement joins TRBV4-1 to TRBJ2-1; TRBD2 matches at 8 bases. The germline gives CDR1 MGHRA, CDR2 YSYEKL. V lost 1 base to trimming and J lost 7 bases; unmatched junction nucleotides: 6. CDR3 length equals 15 residues. CDR3 nucleotide sequence: TGCGCCAGCAGCCAAGTTGCGGGGGGAGCGAATGAGCAGTTCTTC. Translating it yields CASSQVAGGANEQFF.

This clone has only a few counts. The rearrangement joins TRBV10-3 to TRBJ1-2; TRBD1 is a possible D gene (6 bases). The CDR3 is 17 amino acids. V shed 4 bases and J shed 1 base, with 19 bases lying between them. The germline CDR1 and CDR2 sequences are ENHRY and SYGVKD. The DNA of the CDR3 is TGTGCCATCAGTGGGCCCCTATCTCGACAGGATAACTATGGCTACACCTTC. It codes for CAISGPLSRQDNYGYTF.

The V and J genes are TRBV4-3 and TRBJ1-2; D perhaps matches TRBD1 (5 bases). Trimming took 1 base from V and 4 from J, leaving 10 bases between them. The CDR3 covers 14 residues. Germline values: CDR1 LGHNA, CDR2 YSLEER. DNA for the CDR3: TGCGCCAGCAGCCAAGGGCAGGGTGGCTATGGCTACACCTTC. It translates to CASSQGQGGYGYTF.

This clone has more than one count but fewer than ten. This chain uses TRBV6-5 with TRBJ2-5; possibly TRBD1 for D (6 bases). V gave up 2 bases and J gave up 6 bases, with 16 bases separating them. Germline lookup yields CDR1 MNHEY and CDR2 SVGAGI. The CDR3 is 15 amino acids. The CDR3 region is CASSYPQGVVQTQYF. The CDR3 bases are TGTGCCAGCAGTTACCCACAGGGTGTGGTTCAGACCCAGTACTTC.

This clone was counted between two and nine times. This chain connects TRBV7-9 to TRBJ2-2, with 8 bases identical to TRBD2. Germline V gives CDR1 SEHNR, CDR2 FQNEAQ (reference sequence). V lost 5 bases to trimming and J lost 3 bases; unmatched junction nucleotides: 14. This CDR3 has 18 amino acids. DNA for the CDR3: TGTGCCAGCAGCCCTACCCGGCGAGTAGCGGGGTACACCGGGGAGCTGTTTTTT. Protein sequence: CASSPTRRVAGYTGELFF.

This sequence joins TRBV30 and TRBJ2-3, with D maybe TRBD2 (6 bases). V lost 4 bases and J lost 8, with 19 bases in between. CDR1 and CDR2 (germline): GTSNPN, SVGIG (reference sequence). The CDR3 extends over 14 amino acids. CDR3 sequence: CAWTTTGTRGTQYF. The DNA of the CDR3 is TGTGCCTGGACTACGACCGGGACTCGGGGTACGCAGTATTTT.

The chain couples TRBV18 to TRBJ1-1, with D unclear. Trimming removed 5 bases at V and 0 bases at J, with 13 bases between. Germline CDR1 and CDR2: KGHSH and LQKENI. The CDR3 loop spans 15 amino acids. The CDR3 bases are TGTGCCAGCTCAACGGTGCGGCTCATGAACACTGAAGCTTTCTTT. Translation gives CASSTVRLMNTEAFF.

In its sample, this clone was seen a few times. This chain joins TRBV5-4 and TRBJ1-1; 8 bases are shared with TRBD1. Germline V gene data show CDR1 as SGHNT and CDR2 as YYREEE (reference sequence). The CDR3 loop spans 14 amino acids. Trimming at V came to 3 bases and at J to 3 bases, leaving 4 bases not matched to a gene. In nucleotides, the CDR3 is TGTGCCAGCAGCTCCGGACAGGGTTACACTGAAGCTTTCTTT. This encodes CASSSGQGYTEAFF.

This clone was detected a few times. The sample carries other DNA sequences with the same CDR3. The rearrangement uses TRBV30 and TRBJ1-1, with 10 bases that match TRBD1. V gave up 3 bases and J gave up 3 bases; unmatched junction bases: 4. The CDR3 has 14 amino acids. Germline V gives CDR1 GTSNPN, CDR2 SVGIG (reference sequence). The CDR3 here is CAWRDRGLYTEAFF. The CDR3 DNA sequence: TGTGCCTGGAGAGACAGGGGGCTGTACACTGAAGCTTTCTTT.

The V gene is TRBV16, the J gene TRBJ1-2; unclear D gene. The CDR3 is 14 amino acids. The V gene lost 0 bases and the J gene lost 2 bases, with 7 bases spanning the gap. Germline-derived CDR1 and CDR2 are KGHSY and FQNENV. CDR3: CASSQSAGNYGYTF. The DNA for the CDR3 is TGTGCCAGCAGCCAATCTGCCGGGAACTATGGCTACACCTTC.